This entry lists 29 T cell receptor beta chains sequenced from one sample in a study of T cells expressing NK-cell markers. Reanalyzing the 5' RACE reads, TCRdb keeps one entry per CDR3 protein, without DNA. The sample table sets out fewer than 400,000 distinct CDR3 sequences. The sample taken for sequencing was blood T cells: a sorted CD56 or NKG2C T cell subset, CD4+ or CD8+ T cells, or bulk PBMC T cells (not recorded which). The receptors shown here come from a man aged 18-75 years in good health.

J is TRBJ2-1 and V is TRBV29-1; as DNA is missing, the TRBD2 call by TCRdb cannot be tested. The CDR3 consists of 13 residues. Germline V gives CDR1 SQVTM, CDR2 ANQGSEA. CDR3 region: CAPTTSGGGEQFF.

This rearrangement joins TRBV12-3 or TRBV12-4 to TRBJ2-1; TCRdb selects TRBD1, and the lack of DNA leaves this call unchecked. CDR3 length: 13 residues. The CDR3 is CATTPQDYNEQFF.

The chain combines TRBV23-1 with TRBJ2-6; the D call from TCRdb, TRBD2, cannot be confirmed without DNA. TRBV23-1 has ORF status, its function being uncertain. The CDR3 covers 16 residues. CDR3 in amino acids: CASNATGSSGANVLTF.

The J gene is TRBJ2-2, the V gene TRBV7-6; TCRdb names TRBD2, which stays unverified in the absence of DNA. Germline V gene data show CDR1 as SGHVS and CDR2 as FNYEAQ. The CDR3 is 17 residues long. CDR3 amino acids: CASSAGWRGENTGELFF. Looking up the rest from reference TRBV7-6 and TRBJ2-2 gives the full variable domain: GAGVSQSPRYKVTKRGQDVALRCDPISGHVSLYWYRQALGQGPEFLTYFNYEAQQDKSGLPNDRFSAERPEGSISTLTIQRTEQRDSAMYRCASSAGWRGENTGELFFGEGSRLTVL.

V gene TRBV25-1 combines with J gene TRBJ1-6; TCRdb proposes TRBD1, but this gene call is untestable without DNA. The length of the CDR3 is 14 residues. Germline CDR1 is MGHDK and CDR2 is SYGVNS. The CDR3 here is CASSSGRGPSPLHF.

This chain connects TRBV11-2 to TRBJ2-1; the D gene TCRdb calls, TRBD1, cannot be checked with no DNA. The CDR3 is 17 amino acids. In germline, CDR1 is SGHAT, CDR2 FQNNGV. The CDR3 sequence is CASSLSGGPSSYNEQFF. Based on the CDR3 plus reference TRBV11-2 and TRBJ2-1, the full variable domain is EAGVAQSPRYKIIEKRQSVAFWCNPISGHATLYWYQQILGQGPKLLIQFQNNGVVDDSQLPKDRFSAERLKGVDSTLKIQPAKLEDSAVYLCASSLSGGPSSYNEQFFGPGTRLTVL.

The chain joins TRBV5-1 to TRBJ2-1; the D gene TCRdb calls, TRBD1, cannot be checked with no DNA. CDR1 is SGHRS, CDR2 YFSETQ, per germline. The CDR3 runs 15 residues. CDR3 sequence reads: CASSPEGRGRNEQFF.

The chain combines TRBV16 with TRBJ2-7; checking the TCRdb D call of TRBD2 is not possible without DNA. This CDR3 contains 13 residues. From germline, CDR1 is KGHSY and CDR2 FQNENV. CDR3 region: CASTRTPKYEQYF. The variable domain in full, with the rest retrieved from reference TRBV16 and TRBJ2-7, is GEEVAQTPKHLVRGEGQKAKLYCAPIKGHSYVFWYQQVLKNEFKFLISFQNENVFDETGMPKERFSAKCLPNSPCSLEIQATKLEDSAVYFCASTRTPKYEQYFGPGTRLTVT.

The chain recombines TRBV3-1 with TRBJ2-7; absent DNA, TCRdb's TRBD1 call cannot be checked. Germline V gene data show CDR1 as LGHDT and CDR2 as YNNKEL (reference sequence). CDR3 length equals 14 residues. CDR3 sequence: CASSQDGTGVEQYF.

The V call is TRBV3-1, the J call TRBJ1-1; TCRdb designates TRBD1, a call that cannot be tested without DNA. This CDR3 region has 16 residues. CDR1 and CDR2 from the germline V gene are LGHDT and YNNKEL (reference sequence). The CDR3 reads CASSRLRDRGSTEAFF.

The V gene is TRBV7-9, the J gene TRBJ1-2; no DNA is available, so the TRBD1 call from TCRdb remains unchecked. Germline V CDR1 and CDR2: SEHNR, FQNEAQ (reference sequence). This CDR3 is built from 16 residues. CDR3 sequence reads: CASRLVPSGPNYGYTF.

J is TRBJ1-5 and V is TRBV11-2. CDR1 and CDR2 (germline): SGHAT, FQNNGV. The CDR3 totals 15 residues. The CDR3 protein is CASSLTKDSNQPQHF.

The chain is built from TRBV27 and TRBJ2-3; TCRdb lists TRBD2, though no DNA is available to test this call. Germline CDR1 reads MNHEY; CDR2 reads SMNVEV (reference sequence). The CDR3 has 18 amino acids. CDR3 sequence: CASSLGGPSVQSRHTQYF.

This chain connects TRBV6-1 to TRBJ2-7; the D gene TCRdb calls, TRBD1, cannot be checked with no DNA. CDR3 length: 16 amino acids. CDR1 is MNHNS, CDR2 SASEGT, per germline. The CDR3 region is CASSVTGGLGSYEQYF.

This chain uses TRBV29-1 with TRBJ1-4; TCRdb's D call, TRBD1, is unchecked because there is no DNA. Germline V CDR1 and CDR2: SQVTM, ANQGSEA. The CDR3 consists of 13 residues. The chain's CDR3 is CSVGRGIDEKLFF.

This sequence joins TRBV11-2 and TRBJ2-2; the TCRdb call, TRBD1, lacks DNA for checking. This CDR3 region has 16 residues. The V gene's germline CDR1 is SGHAT and CDR2 FQNNGV. CDR3 loop: CASSLIGGGYTGELFF. Full variable domain (rest looked up from reference TRBV11-2 and TRBJ2-2): EAGVAQSPRYKIIEKRQSVAFWCNPISGHATLYWYQQILGQGPKLLIQFQNNGVVDDSQLPKDRFSAERLKGVDSTLKIQPAKLEDSAVYLCASSLIGGGYTGELFFGEGSRLTVL.

This chain uses TRBV11-2 with TRBJ2-1; TCRdb's D gene call, TRBD1, goes unchecked for lack of DNA. The CDR3 sequence is 15 residues long. Germline V gene sequence: CDR1 SGHAT, CDR2 FQNNGV. The CDR3: CASSVTGGSGNEQFF.

This chain joins TRBV19 and TRBJ2-1; no DNA is available, so the TRBD1 call from TCRdb remains unchecked. CDR1 LNHDA and CDR2 SQIVND come from the germline V gene (reference sequence). The CDR3 totals 15 residues. This chain's CDR3 is CASSMVGAGENEQFF.

This chain joins TRBV28 and TRBJ2-5; as DNA is missing, the TRBD2 call by TCRdb cannot be tested. The CDR3 has 14 residues. CDR1 MDHEN and CDR2 SYDVKM come from the germline V gene. CDR3 amino acids: CASMASGGQETQYF.

The chain carries TRBV4-2 and TRBJ2-3. Germline CDR1 reads LGHNA; CDR2 reads YNFKEQ. The CDR3 length is 17 residues. The CDR3 loop reads CASSQDIGAGGINTQYF.

The rearrangement uses TRBV5-1 and TRBJ2-7; TCRdb calls TRBD2, which cannot be checked without DNA. The CDR3 is 14 residues long. CDR1 and CDR2 (germline): SGHRS, YFSETQ. The CDR3 loop reads CASSLGAGSYEQYF.

The chain has TRBV3-1 and TRBJ2-1; TCRdb lists TRBD2, though no DNA is available to test this call. This CDR3 contains 16 residues. In germline, CDR1 is LGHDT, CDR2 YNNKEL (reference sequence). The CDR3 sequence is CASSHLAGGPLNEQFF.

J is TRBJ2-7 and V is TRBV7-8; the D gene TCRdb calls, TRBD1, cannot be checked with no DNA. Germline loops: CDR1 SGHVS, CDR2 FQNEAQ. The CDR3 loop spans 16 amino acids. CDR3 sequence: CASSLDKAGQRYEQYF.

J is TRBJ1-3 and V is TRBV30. From germline, CDR1 is GTSNPN and CDR2 SVGIG (reference sequence). The CDR3 totals 11 residues. CDR3 region: CAWSVLNTIYF.

Here the CDR3 reads CASRPTGRNEQFF. The chain employs TRBV6-6 and TRBJ2-1; the TCRdb call, TRBD1, lacks DNA for checking. The CDR3 loop spans 13 amino acids. Germline CDR1 MNHNY, CDR2 SVGAGI (reference sequence).

This chain links TRBV20-1 with TRBJ2-5; TCRdb picks TRBD2, but there is no DNA to check that call. The CDR3 consists of 16 residues. In germline, CDR1 is DFQATT, CDR2 SNEGSKA (reference sequence). CDR3 amino acids: CSARETGGHIRETQYF.

The chain couples TRBV10-3 to TRBJ2-1. This CDR3 has 13 amino acids. Germline CDR1 reads ENHRY; CDR2 reads SYGVKD. The CDR3 is CAISGGGNNEQFF.

The chain uses TRBV7-2 and TRBJ2-7; TCRdb gives TRBD1 as the D gene, but with no DNA this cannot be confirmed. Per germline, CDR1 SGHTA and CDR2 FQGNSA. The CDR3 sequence is 20 residues long. This CDR3 is CASSLHLPIPGQGVSYEQYF.

The chain couples TRBV28 to TRBJ2-3; TCRdb indicates TRBD1, and absent DNA this call remains unverified. Germline CDR1 is MDHEN and CDR2 is SYDVKM. The CDR3 runs 17 residues. CDR3: CASSIAPGQRDTDTQYF.